The entry that follows covers one TCR beta chain sequence. In its sample, this clone was seen once. The specificity of this receptor is unknown. Qualities for individual bases were not recorded, and no much larger clone is one base off. The data belong to a study of beta chain features in type 1 diabetes (dated by TCRdb to the late 2010s). Notes on the research overall: Mean age, gender distribution, total cell number and subset yield did not differ between patients and healthy donors. Whereas all 30 or so donors provided naive and central memory subsets, regulatory and stem cell-like memory subsets were isolated from just 8 patients and about 8 healthy donors. Across all samples, almost 110 million sorted cells were examined, and cell number per subset correlated strongly with RNA yield. The study compared TCRB repertoires of sorted circulating CD4+ T cell subsets between recently diagnosed type 1 diabetes patients and matched healthy donors.

The entire amount of isolated RNA was reverse transcribed using the High Capacity cDNA Reverse Transcription Kit, so the sequenced TCRB transcripts were expressed ones. Deep immunoSEQ sequencing was performed on naive, central memory and regulatory T cell samples, with an average of about 3.57 million total reads per sample. Sorted cells were lysed in RLT buffer, and RNA was extracted using DNase-treated RNeasy Micro or Mini kits according to cell number. To prevent cross-contamination, every cell subset was processed on its own, while patient and healthy donor samples were processed together. TCRB sequences were amplified from cDNA with the immunoSEQ multiplex PCR, producing 87-bp fragments spanning the CDR3 region. Sequencing of the amplicons was done on the Illumina HiSeq platform. In the original analysis: Synthetic template baselines were used to correct PCR bias computationally, reads within Hamming distance 2 were collapsed together, and singletons that could not be merged were discarded. Reads were aligned against IMGT so that V, D and J genes, CDR3 length and insertions or deletions at six rearrangement sites could be assigned. Within each subset, clonotype counts were normalized to sorted cell number, and only after that were true diversity and Gini coefficients computed with the tcR R package. The overlap coefficient, calculated on TCRB nucleotide sequences, was used to measure repertoire sharing. Out-of-frame TCRB sequences from naive cells were analyzed as a proxy for the pre-selection repertoire. In TCRdb, the immuneACCESS table is reduced to in-frame sequences with V and J assigned. These tables do not hold every clone; where another copy was compared, an unresolved V gene accounts for under half, and the others remain unexplained. The V and J calls and the clone size are those of that table, but D and trimming were determined from the DNA. Within this sample are some 660,000 clones, with over 12% of them counted one time only. 0.035% to 0.045% of the sample goes to the ten largest clones.

Each donor gave one peripheral blood draw, about 110 mL on average, collected into heparinised tubes. A BD FACSAria II was used to sort naive, central memory, regulatory and stem cell-like memory CD4+ T cells with a panel that included CD45RO, CCR7, CD25, CD127, CD95 and CD27. All sorted populations exceeded 98% purity. PBMCs were separated immediately by Lymphoprep density gradient centrifugation and were stained directly, without being cultured. So that batch effects would be minimized, each experiment stained and sorted samples in pairs, pairing one healthy donor with one patient. From the cysteine up to the phenylalanine, the CDR3 has a length of 17 residues. Here the CDR3 DNA is all that survives: 51 bases in frame from base 1. CDR1 and CDR2 were assigned from the germline V gene as SGHDT and YYEEEE. Germline trimming: 4 bases from V, 3 bases from J; junction bases outside gene matches: 15. Study-wide conclusions, independent of this receptor: Naive, central memory and regulatory TCRB repertoires appeared more similar among patients than among healthy donors. Because cDNA rather than genomic DNA was sequenced, highly expressing activated cells could have been over-represented, although no difference in activation and CD3 levels was found between groups. HLA sub-analyses involved small numbers of individuals, so any influence of HLA type on TCRB rearrangement remained unresolved. Shorter templates might have been favored by PCR, but patient and control samples were amplified and corrected together, so both groups would have been affected equally by any skew. Fewer insertions and more nucleotide deletions at VDJ recombination sites were observed in patients with type 1 diabetes, implying thymic rearrangement abnormalities. In all four CD4+ subsets, TCRB CDR3 length was moderately but significantly shorter in type 1 diabetes patients.

The clonotype originates from a man aged 18 to 29 with type 1 diabetes. The sequencing input was naive CD4+ T cells from blood. The cell subset or site label corresponds to: true naive CD4+ T cells. The chain was built from TRBV5-6 and TRBJ2-7, and TRBD1 matches 8 of the central bases. The nucleotide sequence is TGTGCCAGCAGCCCGAGGACAGGGCTCACATCGTTCTACGAGCAGTACTTC. Translated, this gives CASSPRTGLTSFYEQYF.